These 29 T cell receptor beta chains originate from one sample sequenced in a study of blood T cell repertoires in COVID-19. The method was immunoSEQ multiplex PCR; TCRdb's version includes in-frame clones alone and lacks a portion of them. This sample has around 100,000 clones, with less than 85% found just once. Material: peripheral blood. The receptors derive from a human donor in a cohort sampled during active COVID-19.

V and J are TRBV6-5 and TRBJ1-2; tentative D call: TRBD1 (6 bases). V dropped 9 bases and J dropped 8 bases, with 22 bases sitting between them. CDR1 is MNHEY, CDR2 SVGAGI, per germline. The CDR3 is 14 residues long. As DNA, the CDR3 is TGTGCCAGTCGACAGGCCGCACTCAACTGGGGCTACACCTTC. It yields the protein CASRQAALNWGYTF.

This clone was seen a single time. CDR3 sequence (DNA): TGTGCCAGCTCACCAGTTCTCCTGAACACCGGGGAGCTGTTTTTT. Translated, it gives CASSPVLLNTGELFF. The chain couples TRBV18 to TRBJ2-2; D uncertain. Per the germline V gene, CDR1 is KGHSH and CDR2 is LQKENI. V was cut by 2 bases and J by 1 base, with 8 bases left in between. The CDR3 is 15 amino acids.

This chain connects TRBV18 to TRBJ1-1; D is ambiguous. Germline V CDR1 and CDR2: KGHSH, LQKENI. Between the trimmed V and J ends, which lost 2 bases and 4 bases, there was a span of 14 bases. The CDR3 has 15 amino acids. In DNA form, the CDR3 reads TGTGCCAGCTCACCAATTGAGGTCCGGGGCACTGAAGCTTTCTTT. Translation gives CASSPIEVRGTEAFF. Variable domain in full (rest from reference TRBV18 and TRBJ1-1): NAGVMQNPRHLVRRRGQEARLRCSPMKGHSHVYWYRQLPEEGLKFMVYLQKENIIDESGMPKERFSAEFPKEGPSILRIQQVVRGDSAAYFCASSPIEVRGTEAFFGQGTRLTVV.

The chain uses TRBV5-4 and TRBJ2-2; 16 nucleotides line up with TRBD2. The CDR3 totals 17 residues. Looked up from germline, CDR1 is SGHNT and CDR2 is YYREEE (reference sequence). J was trimmed by 7 bases and V by 2 bases; bases with no gene match: 5. The DNA for the CDR3 is TGTGCCAGCAGCTTTGGGACTAGCGGGAGGGGAGGCGGGGAGCTGTTTTTT. Translated, it gives CASSFGTSGRGGGELFF.

The rearrangement links TRBV19 to TRBJ1-5; perhaps TRBD1 as D (6 bases). This CDR3 is 15 amino acids long. Trimming took off 3 bases at V and 1 base at J, with 10 bases between the two ends. Per germline, CDR1 LNHDA and CDR2 SQIVND (reference sequence). For the CDR3, the DNA is TGTGCCAGTAGTATGAGGGGGAGCAGCAATCAGCCCCAGCATTTT. Its translation is CASSMRGSSNQPQHF.

The chain links TRBV5-6 to TRBJ2-7; 9 nucleotides align to TRBD2. J lost 4 bases, V lost 7 bases, and 3 bases had no gene match. The germline V gene has CDR1 SGHDT and CDR2 YYEEEE. The CDR3 consists of 12 residues. CDR3 DNA sequence: TGTGCCAGCGGGCGGGAGGGGTACGAGCAGTACTTC. This encodes CASGREGYEQYF.

This clone was observed at least ten times. The CDR3 protein is CASSGSGTSISFAGELFF. The CDR3 DNA is TGTGCCAGCAGTGGCTCCGGGACTAGTATTTCTTTCGCCGGGGAGCTGTTTTTT. J is TRBJ2-2 and V is TRBV6-1; 8 nucleotides line up with TRBD2. Germline V CDR1 and CDR2: MNHNS, SASEGT. This CDR3 is 18 amino acids long. The J segment lost 6 bases and the V segment lost 4 bases, leaving 16 bases of the junction unmatched.

The gene calls are TRBV3-1 (or the pseudogene TRBV3-2) and TRBJ2-1; 11 bases fit TRBD2. The J segment lost 6 bases and the V segment lost 0 bases, leaving 1 base of the junction unmatched. CDR3 length: 15 residues. The germline V gene has CDR1 LGHDT and CDR2 YNNKEL (reference sequence). This CDR3 reads CASSQETSGGNEQFF. CDR3 bases: TGTGCCAGCAGCCAAGAAACTAGCGGGGGCAATGAGCAGTTCTTC.

The chain couples TRBV5-4 to TRBJ2-3, with 12 bases aligning to TRBD2. Per germline, CDR1 SGHNT and CDR2 YYREEE (reference sequence). The CDR3 runs 19 residues. V trimming: 0 bases; J trimming: 4 bases; junction bases outside the gene matches: 12. The CDR3 DNA reads as TGTGCCAGCAGCTTGGCCAAGGCTAGCGGGAGGGCTGCTTCAGATACGCAGTATTTT. Its protein is CASSLAKASGRAASDTQYF.

The chain has TRBV28 and TRBJ1-3; D is ambiguous. V gave up 5 bases and J gave up 2 bases, with 19 bases separating them. This CDR3 spans 17 amino acids. Germline values: CDR1 MDHEN, CDR2 SYDVKM. The CDR3 is CASSPPRGGRTGNTIYF. The CDR3 bases are TGTGCCAGCAGTCCTCCCCGGGGTGGGCGGACTGGAAACACCATATATTTT.

CDR3 loop: CASSLATANTEAFF. CDR3 DNA sequence: TGCGCCAGCAGCTTGGCTACAGCGAACACTGAAGCTTTCTTT. V and J are TRBV5-1 and TRBJ1-1; D unresolved. Germline loops: CDR1 SGHRS, CDR2 YFSETQ. V was pared by 0 bases and J by 1 base, with 7 bases between. The CDR3 totals 14 residues.

This chain connects TRBV3-1 (or the pseudogene TRBV3-2) to TRBJ1-1; TRBD1 aligns across 12 bases. V shed 1 base and J 5 bases; nucleotides not matched to a gene: 8. The CDR3 sequence is 17 residues long. Germline CDR1 is LGHDT and CDR2 is YNNKEL (reference sequence). The CDR3, as DNA: TGTGCCAGCAGCCAAGTTTCCGGGACAGGGGGCAGGACTGAAGCTTTCTTT. Translation gives CASSQVSGTGGRTEAFF.

The sample holds one count of this clone. This sequence joins TRBV28 and TRBJ1-4; perhaps TRBD1 as D (5 bases). The CDR3 spans 16 residues. Per germline, CDR1 MDHEN and CDR2 SYDVKM. Deletions cut 3 bases from V and 6 bases from J, with 17 bases between. The CDR3 loop is CASSFVSGGLDEKLFF. The DNA of the CDR3 is TGTGCCAGCAGTTTCGTCTCGGGGGGACTGGATGAAAAACTGTTTTTT.

The chain recombines TRBV7-6 with TRBJ2-2, with 10 bases that match TRBD1. CDR3 size: 16 residues. V was pared by 1 base and J by 5 bases, with 4 bases of the junction left unmatched. The germline gives CDR1 SGHVS, CDR2 FNYEAQ. The DNA of the CDR3 is TGTGCCAGCAGCTTAGGGGGGACAGGGGTAACCGGGGAGCTGTTTTTT. Translating it yields CASSLGGTGVTGELFF.

This sequence joins TRBV18 and TRBJ2-1; D gene unclear. Germline V gives CDR1 KGHSH, CDR2 LQKENI. V lost 7 bases and J lost 3, with 13 bases in between. The CDR3 is 14 residues long. The CDR3 region is CASLTPTNYNEQFF. As DNA, the CDR3 is TGTGCCAGCTTGACACCTACAAACTACAATGAGCAGTTCTTC.

The chain couples TRBV9 to TRBJ1-1, with 9 bases identical to TRBD1. This CDR3 region has 17 residues. Germline V gives CDR1 SGDLS, CDR2 YYNGEE. V shed 4 bases, J shed 0 bases, and the junction held 10 bases outside the gene matches. Here the CDR3 reads CASSLEDRGQVNTEAFF. In DNA, the CDR3 is TGTGCCAGCAGCCTTGAGGACAGGGGACAGGTGAACACTGAAGCTTTCTTT.

This clone showed up just once. The rearrangement uses TRBV12-3 or TRBV12-4 and TRBJ1-1; a possible D gene is TRBD1 (6 bases). The CDR3 covers 13 residues. Deletions cut 7 bases from V and 4 bases from J, with 13 bases between. CDR3 DNA sequence: TGTGCCAGCACGAGGGGGTACGGCACTGAAGCTTTCTTT. It codes for CASTRGYGTEAFF.

This chain links TRBV18 with TRBJ2-7, with 7 bases lining up with TRBD2. V lost 4 bases to trimming and J lost 1 base; unmatched junction nucleotides: 7. Germline CDR1 is KGHSH and CDR2 is LQKENI. The CDR3 runs to 15 residues. The DNA of the CDR3 is TGTGCCAGCTCACTGGAGCGGGGCGATTCCTACGAGCAGTACTTC. It specifies CASSLERGDSYEQYF.

This chain connects TRBV7-9 to TRBJ1-2; D possibly corresponds to TRBD1 (5 bases). Germline V gene sequence: CDR1 SEHNR, CDR2 FQNEAQ (reference sequence). The CDR3 has 14 amino acids. Trimming removed 2 bases from V and 10 bases from J, with 17 bases in between. The CDR3 reads CASSLIARGGFYTF. The DNA for the CDR3 is TGTGCCAGCAGCTTAATTGCCCGCGGGGGGTTCTACACCTTC. Together with reference TRBV7-9 and TRBJ1-2, the CDR3 gives the full variable domain: DTGVSQNPRHKITKRGQNVTFRCDPISEHNRLYWYRQTLGQGPEFLTYFQNEAQLEKSRLLSDRFSAERPKGSFSTLEIQRTEQGDSAMYLCASSLIARGGFYTFGSGTRLTVV.

The chain uses TRBV11-2 and TRBJ1-3, with D uncertain. The germline V gene has CDR1 SGHAT and CDR2 FQNNGV. This CDR3 spans 18 amino acids. The V end lost 1 base, the J end lost 0 bases, and 16 bases lay between the germline ends. DNA of the CDR3: TGTGCCAGCAGCTTAGTTGGAGGACCCTCCACCTCTGGAAACACCATATATTTT. It encodes CASSLVGGPSTSGNTIYF.

The chain combines TRBV6-5 with TRBJ1-2; 8 bases are shared with TRBD1. V lost 8 bases to trimming and J lost 2 bases; unmatched junction nucleotides: 4. The CDR3 extends over 13 amino acids. Germline CDR1 reads MNHEY; CDR2 reads SVGAGI. CDR3 protein: CASRRGLNYGYTF. The CDR3 DNA sequence: TGTGCCAGCCGCAGGGGGCTCAACTATGGCTACACCTTC.

This clone was found a few times. The chain is built from TRBV15 and TRBJ1-3, with TRBD1 matching 10 bases. In germline, CDR1 is LNHNV, CDR2 YYDKDF (reference sequence). CDR3 length equals 17 residues. The ends lost 3 bases at V and 0 bases at J; junction bases unmatched: 5. CDR3 sequence: CATSRRTGGLSGNTIYF. Written as DNA, the CDR3 is TGTGCCACCAGCAGGAGGACAGGGGGGCTCTCTGGAAACACCATATATTTT.

The chain recombines TRBV5-1 with TRBJ2-3; weak D call: TRBD1 (6 bases). Trimming removed 4 bases from V and 1 base from J, with 10 bases in between. The CDR3 sequence is 14 residues long. Germline-derived CDR1 and CDR2 are SGHRS and YFSETQ. This CDR3 is CASSTNRGTDTQYF. In nucleotides, the CDR3 is TGCGCCAGCAGCACAAACAGGGGCACAGATACGCAGTATTTT.

This clone was seen a single time. This chain connects TRBV19 to TRBJ2-3; D gene uncertain. V shed 7 bases and J shed 2 bases, with 10 bases lying between them. The CDR3 extends over 13 amino acids. CDR1 is LNHDA and CDR2 is SQIVND in the germline V gene (reference sequence). CDR3 loop: CASIGFHTDTQYF. The DNA for the CDR3 is TGTGCCAGTATCGGGTTCCACACAGATACGCAGTATTTT.

The chain joins TRBV5-6 to TRBJ2-2, with 8 bases aligning to TRBD1. V trimming: 3 bases; J trimming: 4 bases; junction bases outside the gene matches: 5. The CDR3 has 15 residues. CDR1 and CDR2 (germline): SGHDT, YYEEEE. DNA of the CDR3: TGTGCCAGCAGCTCCGACAGGGGAGCCACCGGGGAGCTGTTTTTT. Amino acids: CASSSDRGATGELFF.

This clone was counted once. The V gene is TRBV21-1, the J gene TRBJ2-2; the DNA was not compared with TRBD1, the D call given in the table. TRBV21-1 is classified as a pseudogene. The CDR3 contains 17 residues. The CDR3 loop reads CASSPRTARWYTGELFF. CDR3 in DNA: TGTGCCAGCAGTCCTAGGACAGCCAGGTGGTACACCGGGGAGCTGTTTTTT.

This clone has a count of ten or more. The CDR3 DNA is TGCAGCGTTGGGGCGGGAGAGTCCTACGAGCAGTACTTC. This sequence encodes CSVGAGESYEQYF. The chain recombines TRBV29-1 with TRBJ2-7, with 7 bases matching TRBD2. The germline V gene encodes CDR1 SQVTM and CDR2 ANQGSEA. The CDR3 loop spans 13 amino acids. V was pared by 4 bases and J by 1 base, with 4 bases of the junction left unmatched.

The genes are TRBV5-4 and TRBJ1-5, with D possibly being TRBD1 (5 bases). The germline gives CDR1 SGHNT, CDR2 YYREEE (reference sequence). The CDR3 loop spans 15 amino acids. V lost 0 bases and J 7 bases, leaving 14 bases between the germline ends. The CDR3 reads CASSLAPGKGQPQHF. The CDR3 nucleotides are TGTGCCAGCAGCTTGGCCCCAGGGAAGGGCCAGCCCCAGCATTTT.

The chain is built from TRBV7-9 and TRBJ2-1; no definite D call. Germline assignment: CDR1 SEHNR and CDR2 FQNEAQ (reference sequence). The germline V and J ends were trimmed by 7 bases and 0 bases, with 10 bases remaining between them. This CDR3 has 14 amino acids. CDR3 in DNA: TGTGCCAGCACCTCGGTGAGCTCCTACAATGAGCAGTTCTTC. It yields the protein CASTSVSSYNEQFF.